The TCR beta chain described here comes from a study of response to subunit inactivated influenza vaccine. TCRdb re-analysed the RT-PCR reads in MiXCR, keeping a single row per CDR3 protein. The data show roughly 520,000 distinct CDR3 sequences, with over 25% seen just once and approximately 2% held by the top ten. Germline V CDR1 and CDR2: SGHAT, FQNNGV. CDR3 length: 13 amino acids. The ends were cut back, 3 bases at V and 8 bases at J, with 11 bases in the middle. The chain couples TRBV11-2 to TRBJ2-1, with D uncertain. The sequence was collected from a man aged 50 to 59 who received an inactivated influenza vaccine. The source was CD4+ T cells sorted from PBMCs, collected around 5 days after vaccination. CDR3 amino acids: CASSLLWFDEQFF. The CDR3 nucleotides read TGTGCCAGCAGCTTGCTGTGGTTCGATGAGCAGTTCTTC.